Detailed here is one T cell receptor beta chain. This clone was seen just once. Its antigen specificity is not known. Per-base qualities were not stored, and no clone one base away is much larger. TCRbeta CDR3 regions were amplified from genomic DNA by means of the immunoSEQ Assay, a bias-controlled multiplex PCR. Turning to the authors' computational methods: Within the assay, amplification of reference gene primers was used to estimate how many nucleated cells each sample contained. Sequence reads were collapsed and filtered to measure the absolute abundance of every unique TCRbeta CDR3 rearrangement. Productive Simpson clonality was computed per sample as the square root of Simpson's diversity index over productive rearrangements. The clones in this table, taken by TCRdb from immuneACCESS, are in-frame only. Not every clone is retained; where verified, under half of the shortfall comes from an unresolved V gene, and the cause of the rest is unknown. The DNA was the basis for D and trimming; V, J and clone size are from that table. This sample holds 250,000 to 300,000 clones; around 90% were observed only once. Roughly 5.9% of the sample goes to the ten largest clones.

Including cysteine and phenylalanine, the CDR3 has 14 amino acids. Only the CDR3 region is kept as DNA, spanning 42 bases read in frame from base 1. V lost 4 bases and J lost 4 bases, and the count of bases not matched to a germline gene is 5. Sequences SGHRS (CDR1) and YFSETQ (CDR2) are obtained from the germline V gene. This specimen comes from a study of blood T cell repertoires in COVID-19 (dated by TCRdb to about 2020). Concerning the study at large: Collaborator samples came from the United States, Italy and Spain and covered acute and convalescent phases of COVID-19. The repertoires were made available in a free public database intended to serve as a resource for research on the immune response to SARS-CoV-2. Deeply sampled blood TCRbeta repertoires from subjects exposed to, actively infected with, or recovered from COVID-19 were included in the dataset. Where available, HLA class I and class II types were obtained from metadata supplied by the sample provider rather than from assay-based typing. Samples were obtained from the ongoing ImmuneRACE study (first 160 participants) and from over a thousand subjects provided by 6 global collaborators. A de-identified subject ID, COVID-19 status, age in years and sex were almost always included in the sample metadata. The material from the prospective study consisted of cDNA or gDNA derived from T cells, B-cell-depleted T cells, or PBMCs. Findings and caveats that apply to the study as a whole: How much clinical and demographic metadata was included differed by source and by participant, and the metadata was provided uncurated.

One collaborating source in Seattle enrolled patients during active infection and followed them longitudinally through the course of disease. The collaborating institutions used their own protocols to collect whole blood in K2EDTA tubes. For TCRbeta analysis, collaborators shipped samples in one of three forms: frozen whole blood, isolated PBMCs, or DNA extracted from either of those sample types. The receptor chain draws on TRBV5-1 and TRBJ1-3; 7 middle bases align to TRBD1. This TCR was sampled from a woman aged 45-65 years with COVID-19, enrolled during active disease. The sample consisted of peripheral blood. The DNA is TGCGCCAGCAGCGCGGGACAGTCCGGAAACACCATATATTTT. It codes for CASSAGQSGNTIYF.